This T cell receptor beta chain was profiled in a study of technical replicates of blood from a few donors (dated by TCRdb to about 2017). In this sample, this clone turned up a few times. Its binding antigen is unknown. Base qualities are not provided; no much larger clone lies one nucleotide away. The library came from the immunoSEQ multiplex PCR assay. TCRdb limited this immuneACCESS table to in-frame rearrangements with V and J called. A share of clones is missing; checked studies link under half to unresolved V genes, and the rest is unexplained. Recorded for this sample are around 68,000 clones; about 97% of them occurred a single time. The ten largest clones add up to around 0.3% of the sample. From its cysteine to its phenylalanine, the CDR3 spans 14 amino acids. Of all the DNA, just the CDR3 is kept, 42 bases in frame from base 1. V lost 6 bases and J lost 2 bases, and the count of bases not matched to a germline gene is 6. The CDR1 and CDR2 encoded by the germline V gene are SGHVS and FQNEAQ.

Material: T cells isolated from PBMCs. The clonotype comes from a human donor in good health. This receptor chain uses TRBV7-8 and TRBJ2-5; TRBD1 aligns with 7 central bases. The bases read TGTGCCAGCAGACATATCAGGGGGCAAGAGACCCAGTACTTC. It codes for CASRHIRGQETQYF.